This is a list of T cell receptor beta chains from one sample in a study of cytomegalovirus exposure and HLA in healthy donors. TCRdb's copy holds only in-frame clones and misses some; the assay was immunoSEQ multiplex PCR. The data show approximately 150,000 clones, 76% seen once. Sequencing was performed on PBMCs. Receptors were obtained from a male donor in good health and CMV-seronegative. Each CDR3 is given with its conserved first and last residue. Each record gives: J gene, D gene, CDR3 length, clone size, V gene, CDR3 DNA, CDR3 protein. A D gene is named only where the DNA matches it firmly. The size field is filled for only some rows; it gives once, few, many or a size class.

TRBJ1-1 . 15 . TRBV4-1 TGCGCCAGCAGCCCTCGTGGGGGGGTTGGCACTGAAGCTTTCTTT CASSPRGGVGTEAFF
TRBJ2-7 . 17 . TRBV5-1 TGCGCCAGCAGCTTGGGTCGGGCTCGGGGGAGCTCCTACGAGCAGTACTTC CASSLGRARGSSYEQYF
TRBJ1-3 TRBD1 18 few TRBV18 TGTGCCAGCTCACTGTGGGACAGGGCCCTCAACTCTGGAAACACCATATATTTT CASSLWDRALNSGNTIYF
TRBJ1-4 TRBD1 15 few TRBV7-8 TGTGCCAGCAGCTTATCCGGGACAGGGTGGGAAAAACTGTTTTTT CASSLSGTGWEKLFF
TRBJ2-1 TRBD1 15 . TRBV5-5 TGTGCCAGCAGGTCACCGGGACAGGGATACAATGAGCAGTTCTTC CASRSPGQGYNEQFF
TRBJ1-1 . 13 . TRBV27 TGTGCCAGCAGTTCCTCGGGGAACACTGAAGCTTTCTTT CASSSSGNTEAFF
TRBJ2-5 . 15 . TRBV7-2 TGTGCCAGCAGCCTGATCAGGGATTCCGGGGAGACCCAGTACTTC CASSLIRDSGETQYF
TRBJ2-1 . 16 . TRBV19 TGTGCCAGTTACGGGGGGAAGGGGGACTCCTACAATGAGCAGTTCTTC CASYGGKGDSYNEQFF
TRBJ2-7 . 13 once TRBV5-1 TGCGCCAGCAGCTCACAAGGACTTTACGAGCAGTACTTC CASSSQGLYEQYF
TRBJ2-1 TRBD1 14 . TRBV2 TGTGCCAGCAGGGACAGGGGCGGCGGCAATGAGCAGTTCTTC CASRDRGGGNEQFF
TRBJ2-7 TRBD2 15 . TRBV7-8 TGTGCCAGCAGCTTCGGACTAGCGGGGACCTACGAGCAGTACTTC CASSFGLAGTYEQYF
TRBJ2-2 . 14 . TRBV7-6 TGTGCCAGCAGCCCCCCGGGGACAACGGGGGAGCTGTTTTTT CASSPPGTTGELFF
TRBJ1-1 TRBD1 15 . TRBV27 TGTGCCAGCAGTTCCCTCGGACAGGCCCAGACTGAAGCTTTCTTT CASSSLGQAQTEAFF
TRBJ2-5 TRBD1 15 few TRBV7-9 TGTGCCAGCAGCTTAGTTGGGACAGTGGGAGAGACCCAGTACTTC CASSLVGTVGETQYF
TRBJ1-5 . 16 once TRBV15 TGTGCCACCAGCAGAGATATCGGCGGTAGCAATCAGCCCCAGCATTTT CATSRDIGGSNQPQHF
TRBJ1-2 . 13 . TRBV5-1 TGCGCCAGCAGCTTGGACAGCCTGGGCGGCTACACCTTC CASSLDSLGGYTF
TRBJ2-7 . 14 . TRBV4-3 TGCGCCAGCAGCCAAGATTGGGCCGGGAGCGGGCAGTACTTC CASSQDWAGSGQYF
TRBJ1-1 . 11 . TRBV29-1 TGCAGCTTCCGACAGAACACTGAAGCTTTCTTT CSFRQNTEAFF
TRBJ1-4 TRBD1 19 . TRBV18 TGTGCCAGCTCACCACCGGAGACAGGGGGCTCCGGGAGTGCTGAAAAACTGTTTTTT CASSPPETGGSGSAEKLFF
TRBJ2-3 . 15 . TRBV5-6 TGTGCCAGCAGCTTGGACTGGGCCGAGCCAGATACGCAGTATTTT CASSLDWAEPDTQYF
TRBJ2-5 TRBD2 15 . TRBV2 TGTGCCAGCAGTGAACGGGCTAGCGGCGGGGAGACCCAGTACTTC CASSERASGGETQYF
TRBJ2-1 . 16 . TRBV14 TGTGCCAGCAGCCAAGAGGGGAGGCTCCGCTACAATGAGCAGTTCTTC CASSQEGRLRYNEQFF
TRBJ2-7 TRBD1 15 . TRBV7-9 TGTGCCAGCAGCTTAGGGTGGGGACAGGGCTACGAGCAGTACTTC CASSLGWGQGYEQYF
TRBJ1-3 . 14 few TRBV28 TGTGCCAGCAGTTTTGAGGGAGGGGGAAACACCATATATTTT CASSFEGGGNTIYF